A single sample is the source of the 8 T cell receptor beta chains below, sequenced in a study of shared clonotypes between healthy human individuals. The repertoire was sequenced with immunoSEQ multiplex PCR; TCRdb's copy has only in-frame clones and lacks some. The sample shows 2 million to 3 million clones, over 85% of them seen only once. The sequencing input was naive CD4+ T cells from PBMCs. This sample's subset: CD45RA+ positively selected. These receptors were taken from a man younger than 35 in good health. Some clones in this sample may be carry-over from other donors' samples.

The chain carries TRBV2 and TRBJ2-1; 7 nucleotides line up with TRBD1. The junction had 3 bases not matched to a gene; V was cut back by 1 base and J by 0 bases. CDR1 and CDR2 from the germline V gene are SNHLY and FYNNEI. The CDR3 extends over 16 amino acids. CDR3 DNA: TGTGCCAGCAGTGAAGGGGGGACAGCCTCCTACAATGAGCAGTTCTTC. Its protein product is CASSEGGTASYNEQFF. The entire variable domain, with the rest obtained from reference TRBV2 and TRBJ2-1, is as follows: EPEVTQTPSHQVTQMGQEVILRCVPISNHLYFYWYRQILGQKVEFLVSFYNNEISEKSEIFDDQFSVERPDGSNFTLKIRSTKLEDSAMYFCASSEGGTASYNEQFFGPGTRLTVL.

This chain joins TRBV2 and TRBJ2-2; D might be TRBD1 (5 bases). Trimming removed 5 bases from V and 1 base from J, with 14 bases in between. The germline V gene encodes CDR1 SNHLY and CDR2 FYNNEI. The CDR3 extends over 16 amino acids. The CDR3, as DNA: TGTGCCAGCAGTTTCGGACATCTGATGAACACCGGGGAGCTGTTTTTT. Translated, it gives CASSFGHLMNTGELFF.

The chain is built from TRBV6-5 and TRBJ1-1, with D possibly matching TRBD1 (5 bases). The CDR3 loop spans 13 amino acids. Trimming shortened V by 5 bases and J by 6 bases, and 13 bases separated the two germline ends. Germline CDR1 MNHEY, CDR2 SVGAGI. Here the CDR3 reads CASSPRQPSEAFF. The CDR3 DNA reads TGTGCCAGCAGTCCAAGACAGCCCTCTGAAGCTTTCTTT.

The rearrangement uses TRBV30 and TRBJ2-5; 11 nucleotides agree with TRBD2. V shed 0 bases, J shed 4 bases, and the junction held 7 bases outside the gene matches. Germline CDR1 GTSNPN, CDR2 SVGIG (reference sequence). This CDR3 contains 16 residues. CDR3 region: CAWSVRGSGRGETQYF. For the CDR3, the DNA is TGTGCCTGGAGTGTACGCGGTAGCGGGAGGGGAGAGACCCAGTACTTC.

About this clone itself: This sample includes further DNA sequences coding for the same CDR3. V usage is TRBV28 and J usage is TRBJ1-2, with no clear D. Trimming stripped 5 bases from V and 0 bases from J, with 4 bases between. Germline CDR1 MDHEN, CDR2 SYDVKM. CDR3 length: 12 residues. CDR3 loop: CASSAANYGYTF. The CDR3 region has the DNA TGTGCCAGCAGTGCAGCTAACTATGGCTACACCTTC.

The chain uses TRBV6-5 and TRBJ2-3; TRBD2 agrees at 10 bases. The CDR3 is made up of 16 amino acids. The V gene end was trimmed by 2 bases and the J gene end by 3 bases; junction bases not matched to a gene: 5. In germline, CDR1 is MNHEY, CDR2 SVGAGI. CDR3 in DNA: TGTGCCAGCAGTTACGGGGGTAGCGGGAGGACAGATACGCAGTATTTT. As protein: CASSYGGSGRTDTQYF.

J is TRBJ2-2 and V is TRBV5-1; TRBD2 matches at 9 bases. Losses at the gene ends were 0 bases for V and 3 bases for J; bases not matched to a gene: 6. The CDR3 consists of 17 residues. Germline CDR1 SGHRS, CDR2 YFSETQ. The CDR3 DNA reads TGCGCCAGCAGCTTGGCCAGGTCTAGCGGGGACACCGGGGAGCTGTTTTTT. It specifies CASSLARSSGDTGELFF.

The count of this clone is one. This rearrangement joins TRBV29-1 to TRBJ2-3, with 14 bases that match TRBD2. V trimming: 3 bases; J trimming: 6 bases; junction bases outside the gene matches: 2. From germline, CDR1 is SQVTM and CDR2 ANQGSEA. This CDR3 has 14 amino acids. CDR3 loop: CSVDGLAGGDTQYF. The CDR3, as DNA: TGCAGCGTTGATGGACTAGCGGGAGGCGATACGCAGTATTTT.